The sequence of this T cell receptor (beta chain) was determined in a study of T cell responses to AZD1222 COVID-19 vaccine. Regarding the study as a whole: No day 14 peak samples; only post-peak repertoires were characterized.

About this clone: Its target is unknown.

The table came from immunoSEQ multiplex PCR; TCRdb's copy has only in-frame clones and leaves some out. The profile covers 110,000 to 150,000 clones, with 89% appearing a single time and 2.5% to 3.5% taken by the ten largest. V lost 4 bases, J lost 0 bases, and 1 base stayed unmatched. CDR1 MGHRA and CDR2 YSYEKL come from the germline V gene. The CDR3 runs to 15 residues. The sample consisted of peripheral blood, taken on day 0 of AZD1222 vaccination. The TCR originated in an adult in good health. This chain uses TRBV4-1 with TRBJ2-3; TRBD2 matches at 10 bases. The CDR3 DNA sequence: TGCGCCAGCAGCCCGGGACTAGCGAGCACAGATACGCAGTATTTT. Translation gives CASSPGLASTDTQYF.